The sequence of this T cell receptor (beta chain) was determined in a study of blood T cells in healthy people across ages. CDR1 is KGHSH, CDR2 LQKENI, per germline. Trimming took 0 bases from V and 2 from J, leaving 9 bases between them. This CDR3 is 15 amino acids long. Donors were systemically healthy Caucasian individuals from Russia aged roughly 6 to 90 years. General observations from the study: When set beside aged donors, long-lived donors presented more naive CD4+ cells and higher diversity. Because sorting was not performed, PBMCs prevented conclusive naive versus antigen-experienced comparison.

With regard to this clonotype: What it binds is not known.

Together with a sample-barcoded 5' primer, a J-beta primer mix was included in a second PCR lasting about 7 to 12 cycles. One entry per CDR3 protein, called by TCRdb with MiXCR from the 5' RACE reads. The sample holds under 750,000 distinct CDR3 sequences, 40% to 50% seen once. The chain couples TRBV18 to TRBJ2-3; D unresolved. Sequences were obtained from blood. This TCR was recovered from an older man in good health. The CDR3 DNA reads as TGTGCCAGCTCACCACCTACCAGGCTCACAGATACGCAGTATTTT. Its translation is CASSPPTRLTDTQYF.